Listed below are T cell receptor beta chains from one sample, sequenced in a study of human T cells and chemical hapten exposure. One entry per CDR3 protein, called by TCRdb with MiXCR from the RACE reads. The table has a few hundred thousand distinct CDR3 sequences, nearly 6.5% seen once. The source material was whole blood, sampled in connection with sensitization to the hapten diphenylcyclopropenone (DPC). These receptors all stem from a woman between 18 and 29 years old with alopecia areata. Some clones in this sample may be carry-over from other donors' samples. Both conserved end residues are part of each CDR3. Fields, in order: CDR3 protein, V gene, J gene, clone size. Size tells how often a clone was seen (once, few, many) or the class of an expanded clone, and some rows leave it out.

CASSVLAGGLNNEQFF,TRBV3-1,TRBJ2-1,-
CASSPGTVSRPLHF,TRBV28,TRBJ1-6,many
CSAPYGSSSYNSPLHF,TRBV20-1,TRBJ1-6,-
CASSLQGSSYEQYF,TRBV11-3,TRBJ2-7,many
CSAVGRGRYGYTF,TRBV20-1,TRBJ1-2,few
CASSLARYDNQPQHF,TRBV5-6,TRBJ1-5,many
CASSLAGATYEQYF,TRBV7-9,TRBJ2-7,-
CASRAGAGSNTGELFF,TRBV5-6,TRBJ2-2,-
CSARDDGSDAGELFF,TRBV20-1,TRBJ2-2,few
CASSGPERGGYQETQYF,TRBV2,TRBJ2-5,many
CASSLGLNEAFF,TRBV11-2,TRBJ1-1,many
CSIAHEGFYGYTF,TRBV29-1,TRBJ1-2,many
CASSLTVEKLFF,TRBV6-2/TRBV6-3,TRBJ1-4,once
CASSAGTGPTEAFF,TRBV6-2/TRBV6-3,TRBJ1-1,few
CASREEVATGELFF,TRBV2,TRBJ2-2,-
CSARVDRREQYF,TRBV20-1,TRBJ2-7,few
CASRAGAAETQYF,TRBV28,TRBJ2-5,few
CSAPGQGVSSPLHF,TRBV20-1,TRBJ1-6,-
CASSFGTGVNEQFF,TRBV7-9,TRBJ2-1,-
CASNGGRVETQYF,TRBV7-2,TRBJ2-5,-
CASRPLKTGGYATDTQYF,TRBV28,TRBJ2-3,few
CASSLMGKGGGYTF,TRBV5-6,TRBJ1-2,many
CASSAKRGGWYEQYF,TRBV7-2,TRBJ2-7,few
CASSFTSGRSGDEQFF,TRBV7-8,TRBJ2-1,few
CASSMNTGTYNEQFF,TRBV6-6,TRBJ2-1,-
CATTEGTEAFF,TRBV5-1,TRBJ1-1,-
CASRSAQGYNQPQHF,TRBV19,TRBJ1-5,few
CASSWDRVRGADTQYF,TRBV5-4,TRBJ2-3,-
CASSVQGSADTQYF,TRBV2,TRBJ2-3,many
CASSYPQGSNTGELFF,TRBV28,TRBJ2-2,-
CASSKAGGIGELFF,TRBV5-1,TRBJ2-2,few
CASSRTGFGTDTQYF,TRBV6-5,TRBJ2-3,few
CASSPPQPNETQYF,TRBV7-9,TRBJ2-5,-
CSATHPGERNQPQHF,TRBV20-1,TRBJ1-5,few
CATLRGQGEEKLFF,TRBV6-6,TRBJ1-4,many
CASSVEAGASPLHF,TRBV9,TRBJ1-6,-